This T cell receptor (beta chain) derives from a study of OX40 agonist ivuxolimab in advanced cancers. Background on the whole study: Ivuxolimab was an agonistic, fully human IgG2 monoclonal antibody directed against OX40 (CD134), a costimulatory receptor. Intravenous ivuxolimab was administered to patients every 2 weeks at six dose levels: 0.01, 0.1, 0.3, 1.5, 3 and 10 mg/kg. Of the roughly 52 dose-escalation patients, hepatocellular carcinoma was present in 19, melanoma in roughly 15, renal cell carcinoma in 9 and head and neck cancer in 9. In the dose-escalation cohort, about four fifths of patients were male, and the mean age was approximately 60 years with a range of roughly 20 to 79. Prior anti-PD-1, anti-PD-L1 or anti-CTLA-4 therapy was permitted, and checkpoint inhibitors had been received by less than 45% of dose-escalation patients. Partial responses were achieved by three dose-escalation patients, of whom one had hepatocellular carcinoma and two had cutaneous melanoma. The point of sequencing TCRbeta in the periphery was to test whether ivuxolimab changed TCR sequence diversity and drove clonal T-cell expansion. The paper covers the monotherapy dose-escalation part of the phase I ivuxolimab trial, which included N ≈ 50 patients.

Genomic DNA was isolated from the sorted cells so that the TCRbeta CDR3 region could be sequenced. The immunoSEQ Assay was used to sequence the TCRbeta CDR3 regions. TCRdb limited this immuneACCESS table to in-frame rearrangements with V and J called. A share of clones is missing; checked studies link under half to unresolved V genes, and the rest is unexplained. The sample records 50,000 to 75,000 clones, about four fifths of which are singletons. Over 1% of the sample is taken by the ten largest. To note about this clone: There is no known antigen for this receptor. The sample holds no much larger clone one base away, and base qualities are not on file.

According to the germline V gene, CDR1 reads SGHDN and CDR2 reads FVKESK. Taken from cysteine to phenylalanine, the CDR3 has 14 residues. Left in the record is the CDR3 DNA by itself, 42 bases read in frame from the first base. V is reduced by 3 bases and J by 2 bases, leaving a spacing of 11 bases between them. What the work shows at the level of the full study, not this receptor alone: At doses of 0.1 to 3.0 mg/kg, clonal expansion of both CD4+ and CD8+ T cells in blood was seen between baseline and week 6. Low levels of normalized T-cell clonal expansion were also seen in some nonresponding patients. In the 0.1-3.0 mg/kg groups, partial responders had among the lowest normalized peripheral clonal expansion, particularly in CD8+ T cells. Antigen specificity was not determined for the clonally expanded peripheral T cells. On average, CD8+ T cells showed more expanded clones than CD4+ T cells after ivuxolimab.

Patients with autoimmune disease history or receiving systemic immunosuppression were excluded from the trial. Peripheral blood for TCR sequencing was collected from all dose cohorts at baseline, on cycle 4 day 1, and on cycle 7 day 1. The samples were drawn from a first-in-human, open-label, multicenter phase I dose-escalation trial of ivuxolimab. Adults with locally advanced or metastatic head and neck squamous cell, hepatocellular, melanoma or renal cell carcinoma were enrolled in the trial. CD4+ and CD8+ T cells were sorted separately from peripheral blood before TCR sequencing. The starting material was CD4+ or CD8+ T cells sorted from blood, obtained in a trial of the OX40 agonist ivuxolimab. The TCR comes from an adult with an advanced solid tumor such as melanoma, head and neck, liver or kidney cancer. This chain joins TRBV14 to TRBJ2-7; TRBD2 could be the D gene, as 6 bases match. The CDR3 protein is CASSQRDGTYEQYF. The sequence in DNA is TGTGCCAGCAGCCAGCGGGACGGGACCTACGAGCAGTACTTC.